Below are 21 T cell receptor beta chains sequenced from a single sample in a study of cytomegalovirus exposure and HLA in healthy donors. The PCR ran on 60 Vbeta and 13 Jbeta primers. Sequencing was performed with immunoSEQ multiplex PCR; in TCRdb, only in-frame clones are kept and a portion is missing. The repertoire has around 180,000 clones, around nine tenths of them found once; the top ten carry about 1.7%. Sequencing used PBMCs. The receptors here all came from a woman under 30 in good health and CMV-seronegative.

CDR3 loop: CATSRDSGRPNEQFF. For the CDR3, the DNA is TGTGCCACCAGCAGAGATAGCGGGAGGCCCAATGAGCAGTTCTTC. The chain is built from TRBV15 and TRBJ2-1; 10 nucleotides agree with TRBD2. The CDR3 totals 15 residues. Per germline, CDR1 LNHNV and CDR2 YYDKDF (reference sequence). J was trimmed by 6 bases and V by 0 bases; bases with no gene match: 2.

This clone was found a few times. One junction end does not reproduce the germline sequence, and a read error may be involved. The V call is TRBV30, the J call TRBJ1-2; TRBD1 might be the D (6 bases). The V gene's germline CDR1 is GTSNPN and CDR2 SVGIG (reference sequence). The CDR3 contains 12 residues. Here the CDR3 reads CVWSSGGIGYTF. The CDR3 bases are TGTGTCTGGAGTTCGGGGGGCATTGGCTACACCTTC.

The V gene is TRBV4-2, the J gene TRBJ1-2, with no clear D. V was pared by 4 bases and J by 8 bases, with 14 bases between. The CDR3 length is 13 residues. Germline V lookup: CDR1 LGHNA, CDR2 YNFKEQ. CDR3 sequence: CASSRNGDFGYTF. Written as DNA, the CDR3 is TGTGCCAGCAGCCGTAACGGGGATTTCGGCTACACCTTC.

The V and J genes are TRBV4-1 and TRBJ1-5, with 7 bases aligning to TRBD1. The CDR3 has 15 residues. In germline, CDR1 is MGHRA, CDR2 YSYEKL. V was clipped by 5 bases and J by 1 base; unmatched bases: 5. CDR3 protein: CASSAGDRSNQPQHF. The CDR3 nucleotides are TGCGCCAGCAGCGCCGGGGACAGAAGCAATCAGCCCCAGCATTTT.

This clone was detected only a few times. A single base is all that separates this from a far larger clone, so a read error is likely. Other DNA sequences in this sample translate to the same CDR3. The CDR3 protein is CASSTGTGVPYGYTF. The CDR3 DNA reads as TGTGCCAGCAGCACCGGGACAGGGGTTCCCTATGGCTACACCTTC. V is TRBV5-1 and J is TRBJ1-2; TRBD1 aligns across 10 bases. Germline lookup yields CDR1 SGHRS and CDR2 YFSETQ. CDR3 size: 15 residues.

The gene calls are TRBV6-1 and TRBJ2-1; 8 bases fit TRBD1. Germline CDR1 is MNHNS and CDR2 is SASEGT. The CDR3 is made up of 11 amino acids. The junction had 7 bases not matched to a gene; V was cut back by 6 bases and J by 15 bases. The CDR3 loop reads CASSRDRLPFF. The CDR3 DNA reads as TGTGCCAGCAGCCGGGACAGGTTGCCGTTCTTC.

The gene calls are TRBV6-1 and TRBJ1-2; D is undetermined. Trimming pared 10 bases from V and 6 bases from J, leaving 21 bases between. The CDR3 extends over 14 amino acids. Germline-derived CDR1 and CDR2 are MNHNS and SASEGT. Here the CDR3 reads CATGVDFLPNGYTF. CDR3 DNA sequence: TGTGCCACTGGTGTAGACTTCCTCCCCAATGGCTACACCTTC.

J is TRBJ2-6 and V is TRBV5-8, with D hard to call. This CDR3 spans 17 amino acids. V lost 6 bases and J 0 bases, leaving 16 bases between the germline ends. CDR1 is SGHTS and CDR2 is YDEGEE in the germline V gene. CDR3 in DNA: TGTGCCAGCACCTTAGAGGCGCGCAGCTCTGGGGCCAACGTCCTGACTTTC. It yields the protein CASTLEARSSGANVLTF.

The gene calls are TRBV5-6 and TRBJ2-7, with D perhaps TRBD1 (5 bases). V was pared by 0 bases and J by 1 base, with 14 bases between. The CDR3 is made up of 16 amino acids. CDR1 and CDR2 from the germline V gene are SGHDT and YYEEEE. In DNA form, the CDR3 reads TGTGCCAGCAGCTTGGCCACAGGTGTCTATTCCTACGAGCAGTACTTC. Translated: CASSLATGVYSYEQYF.

V gene TRBV10-3 combines with J gene TRBJ1-2; 8 bases match TRBD1. The ends lost 5 bases at V and 5 bases at J; junction bases unmatched: 4. There are 13 residues in the CDR3. The V gene's germline CDR1 is ENHRY and CDR2 SYGVKD. The CDR3 loop reads CAISTGGIYGYTF. CDR3 coding DNA: TGTGCCATCAGTACAGGGGGGATTTATGGCTACACCTTC.

The rearrangement joins TRBV27 to TRBJ2-7, with 8 bases matching TRBD2. The V gene end was trimmed by 2 bases and the J gene end by 2 bases; junction bases not matched to a gene: 2. The CDR3 sequence is 14 residues long. Germline loops: CDR1 MNHEY, CDR2 SMNVEV (reference sequence). The CDR3 spells CASSLAGGPYEQYF. The CDR3 bases are TGTGCCAGCAGTTTAGCGGGGGGCCCCTACGAGCAGTACTTC.

For the CDR3, the DNA is TGTGCCAGCAGTTTAAGGACAGCTGGAAACACCATATATTTT. This codes for CASSLRTAGNTIYF. The rearrangement uses TRBV27 and TRBJ1-3, with D maybe TRBD1 (6 bases). Germline CDR1 is MNHEY and CDR2 is SMNVEV (reference sequence). The CDR3 has 14 residues. With 2 bases removed from V and 2 bases from J, the gap between germline ends came to 7 bases.

The chain has TRBV18 and TRBJ2-7, with TRBD1 matching over 7 bases. Germline-derived CDR1 and CDR2 are KGHSH and LQKENI. V gave up 3 bases and J gave up 7 bases; unmatched junction bases: 6. This CDR3 region has 13 residues. The DNA of the CDR3 is TGTGCCAGCTCACCGCCAGGACAGGAAGAGCAGTACTTC. Translation: CASSPPGQEEQYF.

This rearrangement joins TRBV6-1 to TRBJ1-1; a possible D gene is TRBD1 (5 bases). The germline V gene has CDR1 MNHNS and CDR2 SASEGT. The CDR3 has 12 residues. The V and J ends lost 6 bases and 4 bases respectively, with 9 bases between them. The CDR3 coding sequence is TGTGCCAGCAGAACAGGTGTCACTGAAGCTTTCTTT. Its translation is CASRTGVTEAFF.

The chain links TRBV5-1 to TRBJ2-2; possible D gene TRBD1, 5 bases. The V end was cut by 0 bases, the J end by 4 bases, with 7 bases between. Looked up from germline, CDR1 is SGHRS and CDR2 is YFSETQ. The length of the CDR3 is 14 residues. The CDR3 is CASSLVGATGELFF. In nucleotides, the CDR3 is TGCGCCAGCAGCTTGGTTGGGGCCACCGGGGAGCTGTTTTTT.

The J gene is TRBJ2-1, the V gene TRBV7-8; TRBD1 matches at 8 bases. Trimming cost V 1 base and J 1 base; bases outside gene matches: 12. In germline, CDR1 is SGHVS, CDR2 FQNEAQ. The CDR3 is made up of 19 amino acids. The CDR3 DNA is TGTGCCAGCAGCTTAGAGGTTTGGCAGGGGGCAAGATCCTACAATGAGCAGTTCTTC. Translating it yields CASSLEVWQGARSYNEQFF.

The chain is built from TRBV5-8 and TRBJ2-7; TRBD1 agrees at 8 bases. The CDR3 extends over 14 amino acids. Germline values: CDR1 SGHTS, CDR2 YDEGEE. The V and J ends lost 3 bases and 1 base, in that order; junction bases with no gene match: 3. The CDR3 nucleotides read TGTGCCAGCAGCTACCGGGACAGGTCCTACGAGCAGTACTTC. It translates to CASSYRDRSYEQYF.

CDR3 DNA sequence: TGCGCCAGCAGCCTCCAAGCGGGGAGCACAGATACGCAGTATTTT. Its protein product is CASSLQAGSTDTQYF. The chain joins TRBV4-1 to TRBJ2-3, with 7 bases lining up with TRBD2. The CDR3 is 15 residues long. Germline trimming cut 4 bases from V and 0 bases from J; bases unmatched to any gene: 4. Germline V gene data show CDR1 as MGHRA and CDR2 as YSYEKL.

The chain employs TRBV6-5 and TRBJ2-5, with D perhaps TRBD1 (5 bases). V shed 2 bases and J shed 7 bases, with 8 bases lying between them. This CDR3 is built from 12 residues. CDR1 MNHEY and CDR2 SVGAGI come from the germline V gene. The CDR3 region has the DNA TGTGCCAGCAGTTACCCCCAGGGGACCCAGTACTTC. Its protein product is CASSYPQGTQYF.

In this sample, this clone turned up a few times. The chain joins TRBV27 to TRBJ2-7; 11 positions match TRBD1. This CDR3 comprises 18 residues. V was clipped by 3 bases and J by 3 bases; unmatched bases: 13. CDR1 is MNHEY and CDR2 is SMNVEV in the germline V gene (reference sequence). The CDR3 DNA follows: TGTGCCAGCAGTTTGGGGACAGGGGGGCGGGAGGGTCACTACGAGCAGTACTTC. This translates into CASSLGTGGREGHYEQYF.

The chain couples TRBV6-5 to TRBJ2-7; D might be TRBD2 (5 bases). Between the trimmed V and J ends, which lost 0 bases and 0 bases, there was a span of 12 bases. Germline V gene data show CDR1 as MNHEY and CDR2 as SVGAGI. This CDR3 contains 16 residues. This CDR3 reads CASSYSTSGVSYEQYF. CDR3 nucleotides: TGTGCCAGCAGTTACTCGACCAGCGGCGTCTCCTACGAGCAGTACTTC.